Presented here are 9 T cell receptor beta chains from one specimen sequenced in a study of Graves' ophthalmopathy and Graves' hyperthyroidism. RNA transcripts were the template, and TCR beta CDR3 regions were amplified from them. The authors performed first-round RT-PCR with HTBI primers and then a second-round multiplex PCR. TCRdb re-called the multiplex PCR reads with MiXCR, one entry per CDR3 protein. The sample shows over 200,000 distinct CDR3 sequences, under 30% of them seen only once. The sequenced sample was peripheral blood. The source of these receptors is a man aged 50 to 59 with Graves' ophthalmopathy.

The table lists this clonotype with many counts. The chain is built from TRBV28 and TRBJ1-5; D unresolved. Deletions cut 6 bases from V and 5 bases from J, with 14 bases between. The CDR3 covers 14 residues. Germline-derived CDR1 and CDR2 are MDHEN and SYDVKM. CDR3 residues: CASSSDGPYQPQHF. As DNA, the CDR3 is TGTGCCAGCAGCAGTGACGGACCCTATCAGCCCCAGCATTTT.

The rearrangement links TRBV6-5 to TRBJ2-7; 9 positions agree with TRBD2. This CDR3 has 16 residues. Germline-derived CDR1 and CDR2 are MNHEY and SVGAGI. J was trimmed by 7 bases and V by 4 bases; bases with no gene match: 14. The CDR3 loop reads CASSSLAGLKEGEQYF. In nucleotides, the CDR3 is TGTGCCAGCAGTTCTCTAGCGGGACTTAAAGAAGGAGAGCAGTACTTC.

J is TRBJ2-7 and V is TRBV11-1; D unclear. This CDR3 spans 14 amino acids. Trimming pared 5 bases from V and 3 bases from J, leaving 14 bases between. In germline, CDR1 is SGHAT, CDR2 FQDESV (reference sequence). DNA of the CDR3: TGTGCCAGCAGCAAACGAGACAACTACTACGAGCAGTACTTC. Translated, it gives CASSKRDNYYEQYF.

The V and J genes are TRBV7-2 and TRBJ2-2; D might be TRBD1 (6 bases). V was cut by 4 bases and J by 7 bases, with 16 bases left in between. The germline V gene encodes CDR1 SGHTA and CDR2 FQGNSA. The CDR3 is 15 residues long. The CDR3 sequence: CASSSGVQSGGELFF. CDR3 sequence (DNA): TGTGCCAGCAGCTCAGGGGTCCAAAGCGGCGGGGAGCTGTTTTTT.

This clonotype occurred many times. The DNA for the CDR3 is TGTGCCAGCATTCTATCCCTAGGGGCGACTAGCGGGAAGGAGACCCAGTACTTC. This codes for CASILSLGATSGKETQYF. V and J are TRBV12-3 or TRBV12-4 and TRBJ2-5; 11 bases line up with TRBD2. This CDR3 has 18 residues. V was clipped by 7 bases and J by 5 bases; unmatched bases: 18.

The J gene is TRBJ1-1, the V gene TRBV20-1, with D possibly matching TRBD1 (6 bases). The CDR3 runs to 16 residues. Trimming took off 6 bases at V and 0 bases at J, with 20 bases between the two ends. The V gene's germline CDR1 is DFQATT and CDR2 SNEGSKA (reference sequence). As DNA, the CDR3 is TGCAGTGCGACAACAGGGCGTGGGGGCATGAACACTGAAGCTTTCTTT. It translates to CSATTGRGGMNTEAFF.

The chain couples TRBV20-1 to TRBJ1-1; D unresolved. The germline V gene has CDR1 DFQATT and CDR2 SNEGSKA (reference sequence). Between the trimmed V and J ends, which lost 0 bases and 3 bases, there was a span of 14 bases. CDR3 size: 15 residues. The CDR3 reads CSARDEAARDTEAFF. CDR3 coding DNA: TGCAGTGCTAGAGATGAGGCGGCGAGGGACACTGAAGCTTTCTTT.

This clonotype came up many times. This chain joins TRBV7-9 and TRBJ1-3; D possibly corresponds to TRBD1 (5 bases). Germline values: CDR1 SEHNR, CDR2 FQNEAQ (reference sequence). Between the trimmed V and J ends, which lost 7 bases and 3 bases, there was a span of 13 bases. The CDR3 is 14 residues long. The CDR3 nucleotides read TGTGCCAGCACCAGGGACTTACTTGGAAACACCATATATTTT. It is translated as CASTRDLLGNTIYF.

This chain's CDR3 is CASSLATDLSLYEQYF. As DNA, the CDR3 is TGTGCCAGCAGTTTGGCAACAGATTTATCTCTGTACGAGCAGTACTTC. The chain joins TRBV27 to TRBJ2-7, with D uncertain. Between the trimmed V and J ends, which lost 3 bases and 4 bases, there was a span of 19 bases. CDR1 is MNHEY, CDR2 SMNVEV, per germline (reference sequence). The CDR3 is 16 amino acids.